These 15 T cell receptor beta chains were all obtained from the same sample, sequenced in a study of patients and donors after allogeneic stem cell transplantation. TCRdb re-derived calls from the RT-PCR reads in MiXCR, one entry per CDR3 protein. The sample shows 200,000 to 250,000 distinct CDR3 sequences, roughly 14% of them seen only once. Material: blood, either unsorted or a sorted T cell fraction (not recorded which). Every receptor here comes from a human donor who was either an allogeneic HSCT recipient or a stem cell or donor lymphocyte infusion donor (not recorded which). It is not recorded whose cells these are; they may come from a transplant donor.

The chain combines TRBV7-9 with TRBJ2-7; 11 bases align to TRBD1. The germline V gene encodes CDR1 SEHNR and CDR2 FQNEAQ (reference sequence). This CDR3 has 14 amino acids. V trimming: 4 bases; J trimming: 4 bases; junction bases outside the gene matches: 3. The CDR3, as DNA: TGTGCCAGCAGCTCGGGGACAGGGGGATACGAGCAGTACTTC. Its protein is CASSSGTGGYEQYF.

This clonotype turned up a few times. The chain couples TRBV12-3 or TRBV12-4 to TRBJ2-7; a weak D match, TRBD2 (6 bases). This CDR3 is 12 amino acids long. V shed 6 bases and J shed 6 bases, with 12 bases lying between them. For the CDR3, the DNA is TGTGCCAGCAGCCACCGGCGGGGCGAGCAGTACTTC. Its protein is CASSHRRGEQYF.

The chain is built from TRBV11-2 and TRBJ1-4, with 8 bases identical to TRBD1. Germline trimming cut 5 bases from V and 3 bases from J; bases unmatched to any gene: 17. CDR1 and CDR2 from the germline V gene are SGHAT and FQNNGV. This CDR3 has 19 amino acids. As DNA, the CDR3 is TGTGCCAGCAGCAATCGACAGGGGAGTATTATTCGGCCTAATGAAAAACTGTTTTTT. It codes for CASSNRQGSIIRPNEKLFF.

The V and J genes are TRBV29-1 and TRBJ1-1; D might be TRBD1 (5 bases). Germline-derived CDR1 and CDR2 are SQVTM and ANQGSEA. This CDR3 is 12 amino acids long. Deletions cut 5 bases from V and 2 bases from J, with 9 bases between. CDR3 amino acids: CSVQTGNTEAFF. As DNA, the CDR3 is TGCAGCGTTCAAACAGGAAACACTGAAGCTTTCTTT.

There are many counts of this clonotype. This chain joins TRBV20-1 and TRBJ1-2, with TRBD1 identical over 8 bases. The junction had 4 bases not matched to a gene; V was cut back by 6 bases and J by 4 bases. The CDR3 extends over 12 amino acids. CDR1 and CDR2 from the germline V gene are DFQATT and SNEGSKA (reference sequence). The CDR3 here is CSATGGSYGYTF. The CDR3 DNA follows: TGCAGTGCCACAGGGGGGAGCTATGGCTACACCTTC.

There are a few counts of this clonotype. V gene TRBV5-1 combines with J gene TRBJ1-1; no clear D. CDR3 length: 13 residues. CDR1 and CDR2 (germline): SGHRS, YFSETQ. V was cut by 4 bases and J by 4 bases, with 11 bases left in between. For the CDR3, the DNA is TGCGCCAGCAGCGTCGACTTAAGCACTGAAGCTTTCTTT. This encodes CASSVDLSTEAFF.

This clonotype is categorized as medium-sized. The chain couples TRBV11-3 to TRBJ2-3, with 8 nucleotides matching TRBD2. Per germline, CDR1 SGHNT and CDR2 YENEEA. This CDR3 region has 15 residues. Losses at the gene ends were 5 bases for V and 2 bases for J; bases not matched to a gene: 6. CDR3 amino acids: CASSPGGGPTDTQYF. CDR3 DNA: TGTGCCAGCAGCCCCGGGGGGGGGCCCACAGATACGCAGTATTTT.

This rearrangement joins TRBV20-1 to TRBJ1-6; D not certain. The V end lost 6 bases, the J end lost 6 bases, and 24 bases lay between the germline ends. This CDR3 comprises 17 residues. From germline, CDR1 is DFQATT and CDR2 SNEGSKA (reference sequence). CDR3 region: CSAFARGLGKINSPLHF. Written as DNA, the CDR3 is TGCAGTGCCTTCGCCCGTGGGTTGGGGAAGATTAATTCACCCCTCCACTTT.

The chain joins TRBV7-9 to TRBJ2-7; D is uncertain. V was clipped by 8 bases and J by 5 bases, with 16 bases between them. Germline V gives CDR1 SEHNR, CDR2 FQNEAQ (reference sequence). The CDR3 loop spans 13 amino acids. The CDR3 DNA follows: TGTGCCAGCGGTTTGATGACAAGCCACGAGCAGTACTTC. Translation gives CASGLMTSHEQYF.

The sample holds a few counts of this clonotype. This sequence joins TRBV11-2 and TRBJ1-6, with TRBD1 as a possible D gene (5 bases). The germline V gene has CDR1 SGHAT and CDR2 FQNNGV. The CDR3 consists of 13 residues. The ends were cut back, 1 base at V and 14 bases at J, with 12 bases in the middle. CDR3 region: CASSLVGTRTLHF. For the CDR3, the DNA is TGTGCCAGCAGCTTAGTAGGGACTAGGACCCTCCACTTT.

This clonotype occurred a few times. J is TRBJ2-7 and V is TRBV4-3, with D possibly matching TRBD1 (5 bases). CDR3 length: 14 residues. Germline-derived CDR1 and CDR2 are LGHNA and YSLEER. V was clipped by 0 bases and J by 7 bases, with 13 bases between them. The CDR3 spells CASSQDRGQGEQYF. The CDR3 nucleotides read TGCGCCAGCAGCCAAGATCGAGGCCAGGGTGAGCAGTACTTC.

This clonotype has a count of ten or more. The chain links TRBV12-3 or TRBV12-4 to TRBJ1-2; D remains ambiguous. V dropped 8 bases and J dropped 3 bases, with 13 bases sitting between them. This CDR3 comprises 13 residues. CDR3 sequence: CASSPAWHYGYTF. Here the CDR3 DNA reads TGTGCCAGCTCGCCGGCGTGGCACTATGGCTACACCTTC.

The chain couples TRBV2 to TRBJ2-1, with 10 bases identical to TRBD1. The CDR3 totals 15 residues. The V segment lost 3 bases and the J segment 6 bases; nucleotides outside the gene matches: 5. Germline V CDR1 and CDR2: SNHLY, FYNNEI. The CDR3 sequence is CASSDRQGASNEQFF. As DNA, the CDR3 is TGTGCCAGCAGTGATAGACAGGGGGCTTCCAATGAGCAGTTCTTC.

This clonotype was counted a few times. The V and J genes are TRBV29-1 and TRBJ2-3; the D is unclear. This CDR3 is 15 amino acids long. V was shortened by 6 bases and J by 0 bases, with 16 bases between the two germline ends. Germline V gene data show CDR1 as SQVTM and CDR2 as ANQGSEA. The CDR3 sequence: CSVLGQETSTDTQYF. In DNA, the CDR3 is TGCAGCGTGCTTGGGCAGGAAACTAGCACAGATACGCAGTATTTT.

This clonotype was counted only a few times. This chain joins TRBV20-1 and TRBJ2-7; possible D gene TRBD1, 6 bases. This CDR3 region has 13 residues. Germline V lookup: CDR1 DFQATT, CDR2 SNEGSKA (reference sequence). The germline V and J ends were trimmed by 5 bases and 5 bases, with 16 bases remaining between them. The CDR3 is CSAQRGQWNEQYF. CDR3 DNA: TGCAGTGCTCAACGGGGACAATGGAACGAGCAGTACTTC.